Many counts were recorded for the clone carrying this T cell receptor beta chain. The antigen is not known. In patients aged 18 to 65, hyperthyroidism was newly diagnosed, with duration under 2 months. Uncontrolled infection, other autoimmune disease, pregnancy or lactation barred patients from enrollment. The diagnoses drew upon clinical symptoms, serum thyroxine and TRAb, thyroid ultrasound and orbital computed tomography. The sample originates from a study of T cells in Graves' hyperthyroidism and ophthalmopathy. TCR beta CDR3 region amplification was performed from RNA transcripts. Using the HTBI primer set, a first-round RT-PCR was run on the TCR CDR3. One entry per CDR3 protein, called by TCRdb with MiXCR from the multiplex PCR reads. The sample includes some 700,000 distinct CDR3 sequences, roughly 17% seen only once; the top ten take around 16%. Findings and limits, study-wide: The majority of expanded thyroid clonotypes above 0.001 also appeared in blood.

V was clipped by 7 bases and J by 4 bases; unmatched bases: 11. The CDR3 is 14 residues long. Germline values: CDR1 DFQATT, CDR2 SNEGSKA (reference sequence). The chain recombines TRBV20-1 with TRBJ2-5, with TRBD2 matching over 8 bases. Sequences were obtained from blood. The sequence derives from a man aged 45-65 years with Graves' hyperthyroidism. The CDR3 DNA is TGCAGTGGGACGTCGTATCTAGCGGGAGAGACCCAGTACTTC. This codes for CSGTSYLAGETQYF.